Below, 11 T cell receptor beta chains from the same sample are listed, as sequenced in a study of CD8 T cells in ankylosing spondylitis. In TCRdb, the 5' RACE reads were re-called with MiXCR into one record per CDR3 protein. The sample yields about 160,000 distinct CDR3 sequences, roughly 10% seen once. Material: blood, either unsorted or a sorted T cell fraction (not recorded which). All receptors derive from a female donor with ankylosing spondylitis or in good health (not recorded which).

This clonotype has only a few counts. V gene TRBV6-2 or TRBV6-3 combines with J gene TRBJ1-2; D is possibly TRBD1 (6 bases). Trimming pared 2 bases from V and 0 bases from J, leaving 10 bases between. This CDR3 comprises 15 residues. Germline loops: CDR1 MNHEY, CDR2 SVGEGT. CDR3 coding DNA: TGTGCCAGCAGTTACGACAGGAGAGCTAACTATGGCTACACCTTC. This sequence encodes CASSYDRRANYGYTF.

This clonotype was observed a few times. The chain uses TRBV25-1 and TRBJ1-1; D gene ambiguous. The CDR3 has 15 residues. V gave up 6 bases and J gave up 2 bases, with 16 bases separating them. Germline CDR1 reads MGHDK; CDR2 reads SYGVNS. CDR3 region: CASSGKSSLNTEAFF. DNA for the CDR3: TGTGCCAGCAGCGGAAAATCCTCCCTTAACACTGAAGCTTTCTTT.

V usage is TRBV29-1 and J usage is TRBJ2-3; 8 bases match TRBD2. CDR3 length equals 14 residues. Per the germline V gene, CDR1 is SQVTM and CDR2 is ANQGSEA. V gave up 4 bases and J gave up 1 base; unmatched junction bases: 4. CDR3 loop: CSVAGREGTDTQYF. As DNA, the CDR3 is TGCAGCGTTGCCGGGCGGGAGGGCACAGATACGCAGTATTTT.

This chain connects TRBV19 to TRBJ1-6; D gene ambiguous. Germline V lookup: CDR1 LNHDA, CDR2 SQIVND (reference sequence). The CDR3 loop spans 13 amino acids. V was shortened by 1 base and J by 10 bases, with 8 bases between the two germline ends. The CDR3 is CASSIGTESPLHF. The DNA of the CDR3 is TGTGCCAGTAGTATAGGAACGGAGTCACCCCTCCACTTT.

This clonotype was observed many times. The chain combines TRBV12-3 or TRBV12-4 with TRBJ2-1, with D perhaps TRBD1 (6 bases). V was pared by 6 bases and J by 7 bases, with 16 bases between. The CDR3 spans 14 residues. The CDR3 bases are TGTGCCAGCAGCCCTAGCCCAGGGGTAAATGAGCAGTTCTTC. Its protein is CASSPSPGVNEQFF.

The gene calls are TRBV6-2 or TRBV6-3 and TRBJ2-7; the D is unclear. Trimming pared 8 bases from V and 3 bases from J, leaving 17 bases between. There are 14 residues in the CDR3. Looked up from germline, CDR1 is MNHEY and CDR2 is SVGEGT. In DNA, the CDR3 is TGTGCCAGCCGCGACCCAGAGTTGGACTACGAGCAGTACTTC. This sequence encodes CASRDPELDYEQYF.

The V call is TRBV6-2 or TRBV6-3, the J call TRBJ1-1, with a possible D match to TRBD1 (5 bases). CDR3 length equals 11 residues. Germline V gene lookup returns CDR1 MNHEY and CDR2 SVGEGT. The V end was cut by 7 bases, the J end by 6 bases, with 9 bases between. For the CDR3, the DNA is TGTGCCAGCATTAGGGGAGCTGAAGCTTTCTTT. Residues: CASIRGAEAFF.

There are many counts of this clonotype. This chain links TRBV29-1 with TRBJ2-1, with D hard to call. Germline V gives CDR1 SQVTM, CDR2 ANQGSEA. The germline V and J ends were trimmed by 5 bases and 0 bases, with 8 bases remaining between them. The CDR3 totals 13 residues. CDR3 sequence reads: CSVQAPSYNEQFF. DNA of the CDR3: TGCAGCGTTCAAGCGCCCTCCTACAATGAGCAGTTCTTC.

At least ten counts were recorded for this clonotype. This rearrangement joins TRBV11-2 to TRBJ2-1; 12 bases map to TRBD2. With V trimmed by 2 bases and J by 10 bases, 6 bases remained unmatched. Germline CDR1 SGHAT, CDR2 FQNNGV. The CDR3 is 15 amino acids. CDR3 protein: CASSLLPSGREEQFF. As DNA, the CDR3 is TGTGCCAGCAGCTTACTCCCTAGCGGGAGGGAGGAGCAGTTCTTC.

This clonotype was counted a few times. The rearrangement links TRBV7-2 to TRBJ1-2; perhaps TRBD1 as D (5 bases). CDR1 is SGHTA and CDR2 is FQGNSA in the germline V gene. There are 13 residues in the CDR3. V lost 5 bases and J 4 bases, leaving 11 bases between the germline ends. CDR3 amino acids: CASSLQGGYGYTF. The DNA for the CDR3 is TGTGCCAGCAGCCTGCAGGGAGGCTATGGCTACACCTTC.

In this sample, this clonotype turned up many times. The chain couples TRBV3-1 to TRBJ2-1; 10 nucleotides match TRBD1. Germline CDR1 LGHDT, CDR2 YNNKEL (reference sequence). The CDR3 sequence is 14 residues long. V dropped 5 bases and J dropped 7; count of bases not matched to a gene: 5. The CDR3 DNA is TGTGCCAGCAGCTCTGACAGGGGGCGGAATGAGCAGTTCTTC. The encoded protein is CASSSDRGRNEQFF.